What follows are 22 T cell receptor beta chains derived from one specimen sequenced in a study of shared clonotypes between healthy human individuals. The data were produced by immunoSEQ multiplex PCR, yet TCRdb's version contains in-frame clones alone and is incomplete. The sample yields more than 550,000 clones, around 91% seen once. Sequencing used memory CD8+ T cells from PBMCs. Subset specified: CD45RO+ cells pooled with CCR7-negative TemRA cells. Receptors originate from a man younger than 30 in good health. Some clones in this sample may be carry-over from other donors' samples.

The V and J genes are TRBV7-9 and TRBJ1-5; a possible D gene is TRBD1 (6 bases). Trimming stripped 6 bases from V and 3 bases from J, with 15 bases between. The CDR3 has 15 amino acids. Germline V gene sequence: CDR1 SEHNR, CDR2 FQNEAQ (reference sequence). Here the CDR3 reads CASSQDDRNNQPQHF. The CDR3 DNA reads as TGTGCCAGCAGTCAAGACGACAGGAACAATCAGCCCCAGCATTTT. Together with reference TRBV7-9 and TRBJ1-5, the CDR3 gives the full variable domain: DTGVSQNPRHKITKRGQNVTFRCDPISEHNRLYWYRQTLGQGPEFLTYFQNEAQLEKSRLLSDRFSAERPKGSFSTLEIQRTEQGDSAMYLCASSQDDRNNQPQHFGDGTRLSIL.

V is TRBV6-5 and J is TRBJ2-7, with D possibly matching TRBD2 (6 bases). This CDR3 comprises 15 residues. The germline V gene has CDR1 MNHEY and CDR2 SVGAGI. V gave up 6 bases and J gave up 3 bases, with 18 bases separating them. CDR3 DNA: TGTGCCAGCAGCCTTCAAGGAGGGGCTCTCTACGAGCAGTACTTC. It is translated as CASSLQGGALYEQYF.

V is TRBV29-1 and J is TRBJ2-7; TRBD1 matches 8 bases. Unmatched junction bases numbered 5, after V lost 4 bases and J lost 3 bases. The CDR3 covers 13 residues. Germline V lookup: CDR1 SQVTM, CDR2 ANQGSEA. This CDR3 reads CSVGAGGYYEQYF. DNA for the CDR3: TGCAGCGTTGGGGCAGGGGGCTACTACGAGCAGTACTTC.

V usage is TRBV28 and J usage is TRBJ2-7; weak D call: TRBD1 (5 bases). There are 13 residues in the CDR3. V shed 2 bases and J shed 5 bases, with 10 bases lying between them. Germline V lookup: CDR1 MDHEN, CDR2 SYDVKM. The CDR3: CASSLVGVDEQYF. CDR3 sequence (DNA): TGTGCCAGCAGTTTAGTAGGGGTCGACGAGCAGTACTTC.

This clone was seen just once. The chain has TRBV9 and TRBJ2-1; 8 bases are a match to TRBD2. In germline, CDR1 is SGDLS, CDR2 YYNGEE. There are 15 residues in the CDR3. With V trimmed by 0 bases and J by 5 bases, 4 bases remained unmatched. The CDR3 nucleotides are TGTGCCAGCAGCGTAGCTAGCGGGTCTCACAATGAGCAGTTCTTC. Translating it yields CASSVASGSHNEQFF.

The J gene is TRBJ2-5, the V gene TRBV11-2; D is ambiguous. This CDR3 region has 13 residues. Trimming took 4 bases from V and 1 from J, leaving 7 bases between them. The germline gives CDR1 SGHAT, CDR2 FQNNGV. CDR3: CASSSWSQETQYF. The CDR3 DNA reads TGTGCCAGCAGCTCGTGGTCCCAAGAGACCCAGTACTTC.

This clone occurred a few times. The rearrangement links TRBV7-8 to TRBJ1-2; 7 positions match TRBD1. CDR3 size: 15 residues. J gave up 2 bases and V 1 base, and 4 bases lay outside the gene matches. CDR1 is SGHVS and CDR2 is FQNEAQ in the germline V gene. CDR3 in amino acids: CASSLGAGGNYGYTF. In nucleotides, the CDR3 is TGTGCCAGCAGCTTAGGGGCAGGGGGAAACTATGGCTACACCTTC.

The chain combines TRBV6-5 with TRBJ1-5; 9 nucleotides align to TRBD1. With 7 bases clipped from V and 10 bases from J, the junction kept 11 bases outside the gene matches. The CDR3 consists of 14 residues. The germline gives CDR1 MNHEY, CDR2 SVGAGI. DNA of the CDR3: TGTGCCAGCAAAACAGGGGGCGGAAGATACCCCCAGCATTTT. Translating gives CASKTGGGRYPQHF.

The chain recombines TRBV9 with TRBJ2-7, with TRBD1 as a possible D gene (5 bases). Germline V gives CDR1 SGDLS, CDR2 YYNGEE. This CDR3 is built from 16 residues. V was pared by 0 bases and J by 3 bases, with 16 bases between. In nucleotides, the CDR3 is TGTGCCAGCAGCGTAGGACGTAGGGGCTTCGACTACGAGCAGTACTTC. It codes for CASSVGRRGFDYEQYF.

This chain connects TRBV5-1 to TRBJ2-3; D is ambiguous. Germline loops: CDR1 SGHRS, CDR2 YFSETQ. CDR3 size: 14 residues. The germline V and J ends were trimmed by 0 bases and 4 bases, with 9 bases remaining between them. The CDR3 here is CASSLESDPDTQYF. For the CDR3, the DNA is TGCGCCAGCAGCTTGGAGTCAGACCCAGATACGCAGTATTTT.

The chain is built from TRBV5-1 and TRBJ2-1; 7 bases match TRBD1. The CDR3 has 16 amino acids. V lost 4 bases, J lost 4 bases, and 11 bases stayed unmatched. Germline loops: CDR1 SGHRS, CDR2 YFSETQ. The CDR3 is CASSLSTGVGYNEQFF. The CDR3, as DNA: TGCGCCAGCAGCCTATCTACAGGGGTCGGGTACAATGAGCAGTTCTTC.

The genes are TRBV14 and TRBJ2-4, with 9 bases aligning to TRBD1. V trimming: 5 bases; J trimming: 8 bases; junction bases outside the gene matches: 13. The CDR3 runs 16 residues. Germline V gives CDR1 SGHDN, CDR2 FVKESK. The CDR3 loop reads CASSARTGEMRYIQYF. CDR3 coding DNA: TGTGCCAGCAGCGCTAGGACAGGGGAGATGAGGTACATTCAGTACTTC.

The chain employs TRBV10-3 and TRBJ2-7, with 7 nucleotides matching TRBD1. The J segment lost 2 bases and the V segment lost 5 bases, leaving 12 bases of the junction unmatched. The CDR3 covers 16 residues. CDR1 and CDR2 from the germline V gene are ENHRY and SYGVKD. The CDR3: CAISSLDREDAYEQYF. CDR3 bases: TGTGCCATCAGTTCCCTAGACAGGGAAGACGCCTACGAGCAGTACTTC.

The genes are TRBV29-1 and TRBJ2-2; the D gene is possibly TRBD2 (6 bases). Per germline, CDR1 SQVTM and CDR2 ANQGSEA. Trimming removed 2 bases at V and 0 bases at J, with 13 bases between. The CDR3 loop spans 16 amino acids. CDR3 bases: TGCAGCGTTGAAAGGTGGGCGGGATCGAACACCGGGGAGCTGTTTTTT. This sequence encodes CSVERWAGSNTGELFF.

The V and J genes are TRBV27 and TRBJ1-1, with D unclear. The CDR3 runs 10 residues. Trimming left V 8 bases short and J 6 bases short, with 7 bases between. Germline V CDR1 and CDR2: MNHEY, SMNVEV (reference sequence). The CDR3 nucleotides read TGTGCCAGCGGGAGCCCTGAAGCTTTCTTT. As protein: CASGSPEAFF.

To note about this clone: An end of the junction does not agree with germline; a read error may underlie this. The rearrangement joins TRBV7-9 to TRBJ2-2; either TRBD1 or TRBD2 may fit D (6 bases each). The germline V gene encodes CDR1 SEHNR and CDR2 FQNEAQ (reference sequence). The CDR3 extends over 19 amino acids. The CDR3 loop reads CASSLAFPGHPLKTGELFF. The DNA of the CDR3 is TGTGCCAGCAGCCTAGCGTTCCCGGGACACCCCCTAAAAACCGGGGAGCTGTTTTTT.

CDR3 region: CASSFGNSLSWETQYF. The CDR3 DNA reads TGTGCCAGCAGCTTTGGAAATAGCTTGTCGTGGGAGACCCAGTACTTC. The chain joins TRBV5-4 to TRBJ2-5; D remains unclear. Trimming pared 2 bases from V and 5 bases from J, leaving 19 bases between. The germline V gene encodes CDR1 SGHNT and CDR2 YYREEE (reference sequence). The CDR3 contains 16 residues.

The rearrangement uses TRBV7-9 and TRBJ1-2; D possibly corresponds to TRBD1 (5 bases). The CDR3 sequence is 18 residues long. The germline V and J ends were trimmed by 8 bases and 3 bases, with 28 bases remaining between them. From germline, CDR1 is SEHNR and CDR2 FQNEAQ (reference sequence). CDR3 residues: CASSPQGRTSHFDYGYTF. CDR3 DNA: TGTGCCAGCTCCCCCCAGGGTCGTACCTCCCACTTCGACTATGGCTACACCTTC.

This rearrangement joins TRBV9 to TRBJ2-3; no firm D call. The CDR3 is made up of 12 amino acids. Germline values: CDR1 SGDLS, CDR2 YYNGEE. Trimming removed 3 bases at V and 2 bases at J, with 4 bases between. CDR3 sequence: CASSGFTDTQYF. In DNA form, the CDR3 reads TGTGCCAGCAGCGGATTCACAGATACGCAGTATTTT. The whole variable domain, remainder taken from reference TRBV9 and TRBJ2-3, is DSGVTQTPKHLITATGQRVTLRCSPRSGDLSVYWYQQSLDQGLQFLIQYYNGEERAKGNILERFSAQQFPDLHSELNLSSLELGDSALYFCASSGFTDTQYFGPGTRLTVL.

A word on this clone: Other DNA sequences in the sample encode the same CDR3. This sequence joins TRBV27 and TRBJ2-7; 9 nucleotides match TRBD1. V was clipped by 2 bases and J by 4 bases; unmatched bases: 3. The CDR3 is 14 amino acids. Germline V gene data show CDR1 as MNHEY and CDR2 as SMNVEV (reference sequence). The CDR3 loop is CASSLSGTGYEQYF. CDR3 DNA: TGTGCCAGCAGTTTAAGCGGGACAGGGTACGAGCAGTACTTC.

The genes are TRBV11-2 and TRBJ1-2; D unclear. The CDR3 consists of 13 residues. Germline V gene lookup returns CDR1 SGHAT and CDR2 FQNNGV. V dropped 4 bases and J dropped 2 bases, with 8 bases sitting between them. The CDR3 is CASSSGRNYGYTF. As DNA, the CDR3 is TGTGCCAGCAGCTCCGGCAGGAACTATGGCTACACCTTC. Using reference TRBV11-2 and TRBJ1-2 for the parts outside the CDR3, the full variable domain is EAGVAQSPRYKIIEKRQSVAFWCNPISGHATLYWYQQILGQGPKLLIQFQNNGVVDDSQLPKDRFSAERLKGVDSTLKIQPAKLEDSAVYLCASSSGRNYGYTFGSGTRLTVV.

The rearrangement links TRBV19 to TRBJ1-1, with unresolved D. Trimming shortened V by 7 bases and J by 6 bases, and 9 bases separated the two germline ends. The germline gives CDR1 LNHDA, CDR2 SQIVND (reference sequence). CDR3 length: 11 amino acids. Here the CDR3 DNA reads TGTGCCAGTAATACACACGCTGAAGCTTTCTTT. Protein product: CASNTHAEAFF.